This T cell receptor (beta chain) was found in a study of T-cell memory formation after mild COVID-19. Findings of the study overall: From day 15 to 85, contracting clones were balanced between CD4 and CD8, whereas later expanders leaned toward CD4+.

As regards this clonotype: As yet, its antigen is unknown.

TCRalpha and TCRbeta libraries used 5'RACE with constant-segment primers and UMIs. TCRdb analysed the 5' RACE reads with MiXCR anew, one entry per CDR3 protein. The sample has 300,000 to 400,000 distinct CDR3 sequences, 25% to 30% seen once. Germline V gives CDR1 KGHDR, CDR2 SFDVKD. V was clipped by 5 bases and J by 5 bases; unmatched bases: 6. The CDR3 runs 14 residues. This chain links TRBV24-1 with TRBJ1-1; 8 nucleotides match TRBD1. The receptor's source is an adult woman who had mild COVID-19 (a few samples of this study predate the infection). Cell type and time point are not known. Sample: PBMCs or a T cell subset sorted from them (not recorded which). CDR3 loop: CATSAGGGSTEAFF. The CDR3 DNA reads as TGTGCCACCAGTGCAGGGGGCGGATCGACTGAAGCTTTCTTT.